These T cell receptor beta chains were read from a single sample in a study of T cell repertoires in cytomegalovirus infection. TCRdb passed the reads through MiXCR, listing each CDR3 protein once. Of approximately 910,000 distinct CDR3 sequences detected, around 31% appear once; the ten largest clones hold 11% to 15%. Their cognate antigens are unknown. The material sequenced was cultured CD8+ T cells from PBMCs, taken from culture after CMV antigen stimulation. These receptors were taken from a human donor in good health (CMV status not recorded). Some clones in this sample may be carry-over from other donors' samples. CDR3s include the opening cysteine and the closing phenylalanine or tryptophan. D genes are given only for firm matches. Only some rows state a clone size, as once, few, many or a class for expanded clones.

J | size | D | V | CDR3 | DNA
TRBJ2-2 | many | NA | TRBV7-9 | CASSHPGTNTGELFF | TGTGCCAGCAGCCACCCCGGGACGAACACCGGGGAGCTGTTTTTT
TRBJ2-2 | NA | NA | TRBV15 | CATSDDRKGGELFF | TGTGCCACCAGCGACGACAGGAAGGGCGGGGAGCTGTTTTTT
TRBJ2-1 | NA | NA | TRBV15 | CATSSDPGSPYNEQFF | TGTGCCACCAGCAGCGATCCGGGGAGCCCATACAATGAGCAGTTCTTC
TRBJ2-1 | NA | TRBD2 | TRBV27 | CASSHGGGAYNEQFF | TGTGCCAGCAGCCATGGGGGGGGGGCCTACAATGAGCAGTTCTTC
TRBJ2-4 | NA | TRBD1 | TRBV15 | CATSRLPGTEAKNIQYF | TGTGCCACCAGCAGACTTCCCGGGACAGAAGCCAAAAACATTCAGTACTTC
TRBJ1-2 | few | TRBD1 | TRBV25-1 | CASSAPTGWSGYTF | TGTGCCAGCAGTGCACCGACAGGGTGGTCTGGCTACACCTTC
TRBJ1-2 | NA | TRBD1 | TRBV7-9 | CASSRTGINYGYTF | TGTGCCAGCAGCCGGACAGGGATTAACTATGGCTACACCTTC
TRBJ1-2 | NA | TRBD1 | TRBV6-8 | CASSFTGQGADGYTF | TGTGCCAGCAGTTTTACGGGACAGGGGGCCGATGGCTACACCTTC
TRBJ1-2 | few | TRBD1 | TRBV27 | CASSLGQGVSYGYTF | TGTGCCAGCAGTTTAGGACAGGGGGTTAGCTATGGCTACACCTTC
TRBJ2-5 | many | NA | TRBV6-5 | CASSYTGKETQYF | TGTGCCAGCAGTTACACGGGAAAAGAGACCCAGTACTTC
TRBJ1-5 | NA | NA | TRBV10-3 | CAISESGSNNQPQHF | TGTGCCATCAGTGAGTCTGGCAGTAACAATCAGCCCCAGCATTTT
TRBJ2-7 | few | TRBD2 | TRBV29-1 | CSVEGSSGGHYEQYF | TGCAGCGTTGAAGGGTCTAGCGGGGGGCATTACGAGCAGTACTTC
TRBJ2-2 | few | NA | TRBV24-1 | CATSDPERAGELFF | TGTGCCACCAGTGACCCTGAGAGGGCCGGGGAGCTGTTTTTT
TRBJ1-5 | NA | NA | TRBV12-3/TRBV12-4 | CASKPRGEDQPQHF | TGTGCCAGCAAACCGAGGGGGGAGGATCAGCCCCAGCATTTT
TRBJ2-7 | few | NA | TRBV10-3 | CAISEREYEQYF | TGTGCCATCAGTGAAAGAGAATACGAGCAGTACTTC
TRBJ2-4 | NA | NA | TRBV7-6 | CASSLAGVQNIQYF | TGTGCCAGCAGCTTGGCAGGGGTGCAAAACATTCAGTACTTC
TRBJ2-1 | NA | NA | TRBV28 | CASSFVGQIYNEQFF | TGTGCCAGCAGTTTCGTGGGGCAGATTTACAATGAGCAGTTCTTC
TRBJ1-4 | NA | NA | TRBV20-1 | CSAPMGTNEKLFF | TGCAGTGCGCCTATGGGAACTAATGAAAAACTGTTTTTT
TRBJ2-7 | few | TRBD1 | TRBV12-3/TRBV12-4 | CASSLVGQGLEQYF | TGTGCCAGCAGTTTAGTCGGACAGGGCCTTGAGCAGTACTTC
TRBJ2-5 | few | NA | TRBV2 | CASSESLEGAGIEETQYF | TGTGCCAGCAGTGAATCCCTTGAAGGAGCGGGTATTGAGGAGACCCAGTACTTC
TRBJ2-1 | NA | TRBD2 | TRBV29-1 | CSVEDSISGGRSSYNEQFF | TGCAGCGTTGAAGATAGTATTAGCGGGGGGCGGAGCTCCTACAATGAGCAGTTCTTC
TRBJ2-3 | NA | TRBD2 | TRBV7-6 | CASSFGRGGEDTQYF | TGTGCCAGCAGCTTTGGGCGGGGGGGTGAAGATACGCAGTATTTT
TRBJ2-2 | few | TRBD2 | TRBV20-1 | CSASIAGTGELFF | TGCAGTGCTAGCATAGCGGGCACCGGGGAGCTGTTTTTT
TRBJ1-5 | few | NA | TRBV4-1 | CASSLLGDGAQPQHF | TGCGCCAGCAGCCTTCTGGGGGATGGGGCTCAGCCCCAGCATTTT
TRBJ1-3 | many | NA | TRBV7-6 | CASSFEASGNTIYF | TGTGCCAGCAGCTTCGAAGCGTCAGGAAACACCATATATTTT
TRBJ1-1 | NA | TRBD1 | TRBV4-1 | CVSSQDPGGSEAFF | TGCGTCAGCAGCCAAGATCCAGGGGGCTCTGAAGCTTTCTTT
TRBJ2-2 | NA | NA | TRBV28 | CASSFERSLTVELFF | TGTGCCAGCAGTTTTGAACGATCCTTAACCGTGGAGCTGTTTTTT
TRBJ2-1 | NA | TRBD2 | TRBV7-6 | CASSLGGGAEQFF | TGTGCCAGCAGCTTGGGCGGGGGGGCTGAGCAGTTCTTC
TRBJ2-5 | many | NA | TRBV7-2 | CASSLDRFLVNQETQYF | TGTGCCAGCAGCTTGGACAGATTCTTAGTAAACCAAGAGACCCAGTACTTC
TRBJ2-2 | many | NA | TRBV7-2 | CASSLDFNGELFF | TGTGCCAGCAGCTTGGATTTTAACGGGGAGCTGTTTTTT
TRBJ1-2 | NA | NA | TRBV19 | CASSIVRDGLYGYTF | TGTGCCAGTAGTATAGTGCGGGACGGCTTATATGGCTACACCTTC
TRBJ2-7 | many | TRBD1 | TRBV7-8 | CASSSGQGISYEQYF | TGTGCCAGCAGCTCGGGACAGGGGATCTCCTACGAGCAGTACTTC
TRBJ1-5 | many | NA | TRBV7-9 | CASSYGQTGNQPQHF | TGTGCCAGCAGCTATGGACAGACCGGCAATCAGCCCCAGCATTTT
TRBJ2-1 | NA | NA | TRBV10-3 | CAISESRREAYNEQFF | TGTGCCATCAGTGAGTCGCGGAGAGAGGCCTACAATGAGCAGTTCTTC
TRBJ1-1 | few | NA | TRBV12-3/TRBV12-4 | CASSFGSGFTEAFF | TGTGCCAGCAGTTTTGGTTCAGGGTTCACTGAAGCTTTCTTT
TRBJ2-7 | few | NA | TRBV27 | CASSSWTASYEQYF | TGTGCCAGCAGTTCATGGACGGCCTCCTACGAGCAGTACTTC
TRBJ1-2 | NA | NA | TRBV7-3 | CASSLIRQGIHYGYTF | TGTGCCAGCAGCTTAATCCGGCAGGGGATTCACTATGGCTACACCTTC
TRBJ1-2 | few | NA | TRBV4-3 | CASSQDLGINYGYTF | TGCGCCAGCAGCCAAGATCTGGGAATTAACTATGGCTACACCTTC
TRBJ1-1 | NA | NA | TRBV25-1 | CASKVDMNTEAFF | TGTGCCAGCAAGGTAGATATGAACACTGAAGCTTTCTTT
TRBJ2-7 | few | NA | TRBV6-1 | CASSDWLPSLEQYF | TGTGCCAGCAGTGATTGGCTACCCTCGCTCGAGCAGTACTTC
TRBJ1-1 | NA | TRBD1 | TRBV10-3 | CAISENLVGGGNTEAFF | TGTGCCATCAGTGAAAACCTCGTAGGGGGCGGGAACACTGAAGCTTTCTTT
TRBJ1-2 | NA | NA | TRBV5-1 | CASSLEGPIYGYTF | TGCGCCAGCAGCTTGGAGGGACCGATCTATGGCTACACCTTC
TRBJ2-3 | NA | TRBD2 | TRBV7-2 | CASSLAGRGASTDTQYF | TGTGCCAGCAGCTTAGCGGGGCGGGGGGCAAGCACAGATACGCAGTATTTT
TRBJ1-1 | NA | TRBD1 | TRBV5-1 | CASSAGQAGGAFF | TGCGCCAGCAGCGCCGGACAGGCGGGGGGAGCTTTCTTT
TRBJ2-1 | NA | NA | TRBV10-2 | CASSESPGQEYNEQFF | TGCGCCAGCAGTGAGTCCCCGGGACAAGAATACAATGAGCAGTTCTTC
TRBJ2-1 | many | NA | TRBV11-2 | CASTPPEGHKQFF | TGTGCCAGCACCCCCCCTGAGGGTCATAAGCAGTTCTTC
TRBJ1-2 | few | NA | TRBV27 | CASSLSGGNYGYTF | TGTGCCAGCAGTTTATCGGGAGGGAACTATGGCTACACCTTC
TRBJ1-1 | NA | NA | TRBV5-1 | CASSLGWEWGTEAFF | TGCGCCAGCAGCTTGGGCTGGGAATGGGGCACTGAAGCTTTCTTT
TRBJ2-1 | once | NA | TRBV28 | CASSFGFSHGNEQFF | TGTGCCAGCAGTTTCGGGTTCAGTCACGGCAATGAGCAGTTCTTC
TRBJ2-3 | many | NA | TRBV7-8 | CASSLIPGRTDTQYF | TGTGCCAGCAGCTTAATCCCGGGGCGCACAGATACGCAGTATTTT
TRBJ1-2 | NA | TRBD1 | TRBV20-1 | CSAPGQERFTLPGSNYGYTF | TGCAGTGCCCCCGGACAGGAAAGGTTCACTCTACCTGGCTCAAACTATGGCTACACCTTC
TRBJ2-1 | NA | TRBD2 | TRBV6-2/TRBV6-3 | CASSSTSVTYNEQFF | TGTGCCAGCAGCTCGACTAGCGTAACCTACAATGAGCAGTTCTTC
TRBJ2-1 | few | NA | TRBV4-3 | CASSQEIDGSSYNEQFF | TGCGCCAGCAGCCAAGAAATCGACGGGAGCTCCTACAATGAGCAGTTCTTC
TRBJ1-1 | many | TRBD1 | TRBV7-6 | CASSFGQGRNTEAFF | TGTGCCAGCAGCTTCGGACAGGGTCGGAACACTGAAGCTTTCTTT
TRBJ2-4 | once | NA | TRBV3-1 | CASSQEERASIQYF | TGTGCCAGCAGCCAAGAAGAGAGGGCGAGCATTCAGTACTTC
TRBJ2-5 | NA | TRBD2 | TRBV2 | CASSDISGGAQETQYF | TGTGCCAGCAGTGATATTAGCGGGGGGGCCCAAGAGACCCAGTACTTC
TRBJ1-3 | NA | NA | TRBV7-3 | CASSLEWNTGNTIYF | TGTGCCAGCAGCTTAGAGTGGAACACTGGAAACACCATATATTTT
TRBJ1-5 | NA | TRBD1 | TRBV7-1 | CASSPGGTRNQPQHF | TGTGCCAGCAGCCCAGGGGGTACACGGAATCAGCCCCAGCATTTT